This paragraph covers one T cell receptor (beta chain) sequence. Its target is unknown. The germline CDR1 and CDR2 sequences are SGHDN and FVKESK. The V end lost 3 bases, the J end lost 11 bases, and 13 bases lay between the germline ends. The CDR3 extends over 12 amino acids. The sample is drawn from a study of T cells in localized non-small cell lung cancer. Study-wide points: Sequencing was limited to one tumor region, leaving the possibility of heterogeneity open. Adjacent lung had a median approximately 50 of the 100 largest tumor clones. Longer survival (overall) was linked to higher T cell density in blood.

TCRdb's table, derived via immunoSEQ multiplex PCR, lists solely in-frame clones and lacks some. The sample has about 23,000 clones, about 89% seen once. V usage is TRBV14 and J usage is TRBJ1-1; D unresolved. Sequencing was performed on peripheral blood, taken before any cancer treatment. This receptor was obtained from a male donor at least 60 years old with stage I lung adenocarcinoma. This CDR3 is CASSQEVGRAFF. The CDR3 DNA reads as TGTGCCAGCAGCCAGGAGGTGGGGAGGGCTTTCTTT.